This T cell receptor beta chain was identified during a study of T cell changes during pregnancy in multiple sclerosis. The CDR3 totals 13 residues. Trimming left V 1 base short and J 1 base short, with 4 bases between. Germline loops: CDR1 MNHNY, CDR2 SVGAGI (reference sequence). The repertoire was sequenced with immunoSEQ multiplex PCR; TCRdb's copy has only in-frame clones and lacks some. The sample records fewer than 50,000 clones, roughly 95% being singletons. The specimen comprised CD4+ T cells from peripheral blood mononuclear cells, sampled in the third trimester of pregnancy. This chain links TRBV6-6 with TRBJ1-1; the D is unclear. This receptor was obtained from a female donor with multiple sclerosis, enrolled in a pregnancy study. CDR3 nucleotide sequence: TGTGCCAGCAGTTACTACACGAACACTGAAGCTTTCTTT. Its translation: CASSYYTNTEAFF.